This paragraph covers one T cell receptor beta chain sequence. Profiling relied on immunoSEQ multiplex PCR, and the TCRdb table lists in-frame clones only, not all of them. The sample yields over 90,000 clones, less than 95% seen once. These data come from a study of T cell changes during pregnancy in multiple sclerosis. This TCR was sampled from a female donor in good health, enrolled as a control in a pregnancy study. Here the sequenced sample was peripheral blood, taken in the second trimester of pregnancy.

The CDR3 bases are TGTGCCAGCATCGGACACCACACAGATACGCAGTATTTT. Protein product: CASIGHHTDTQYF. The chain combines TRBV7-2 with TRBJ2-3; weak D call: TRBD1 (5 bases). CDR1 is SGHTA and CDR2 is FQGNSA in the germline V gene. The CDR3 totals 13 residues. The V end was cut by 7 bases, the J end by 2 bases, with 10 bases between.